Listed here is a single TCR beta chain. MiXCR was run by TCRdb on the RT-PCR reads, yielding one entry per CDR3 protein. This sample has roughly 190,000 distinct CDR3 sequences, with 41% found just once. This specimen comes from a study of patients and donors after allogeneic stem cell transplantation. V was shortened by 6 bases and J by 2 bases, with 19 bases between the two germline ends. The CDR3 has 16 amino acids. The sequence was collected from a human donor who was either an allogeneic HSCT recipient or a stem cell or donor lymphocyte infusion donor (not recorded which). It is not recorded whose cells these are; they may come from a transplant donor. Sequencing was carried out using blood, either unsorted or a sorted T cell fraction (not recorded which). V usage is TRBV12-3 or TRBV12-4 and J usage is TRBJ1-1; D perhaps matches TRBD1 (5 bases). The CDR3 DNA reads as TGTGCCAGCAGAGCAGTAGAGACGGGGCAAAACACTGAAGCTTTCTTT. Its protein product is CASRAVETGQNTEAFF.